These 32 T cell receptor beta chains were all obtained from the same sample, sequenced in a study of beta chain features in type 1 diabetes. The entirety of the isolated RNA underwent reverse transcription, so expressed TCRB transcripts were sequenced. Sequencing used immunoSEQ multiplex PCR; TCRdb keeps in-frame clones, though not all of them. The sample carries over 150,000 clones, 13% recorded once. Sequencing was performed on central memory CD4+ T cells from blood. These receptors were collected from a woman under 30 in good health.

The chain is built from TRBV29-1 and TRBJ1-1; D is unresolved. Per germline, CDR1 SQVTM and CDR2 ANQGSEA. Trimming left V 5 bases short and J 11 bases short, with 33 bases between. CDR3 length: 17 residues. In nucleotides, the CDR3 is TGCAGCGTTCGAGAGGGATCGGTTGATCGGTCCCGCCAATCGGCTTTCTTT. It codes for CSVREGSVDRSRQSAFF.

The rearrangement joins TRBV5-6 to TRBJ2-1; D is possibly TRBD2 (5 bases). Per the germline V gene, CDR1 is SGHDT and CDR2 is YYEEEE. The CDR3 has 14 amino acids. V was trimmed by 2 bases and J by 5 bases, leaving 11 bases between them. The chain's CDR3 is CASSFVGSDNEQFF. The DNA for the CDR3 is TGTGCCAGCAGCTTCGTAGGGAGCGACAATGAGCAGTTCTTC.

This clone has a handful of counts. A read error is likely here: a far larger clone is one base away. CDR3: CASSPQEQGEAQHF. In DNA form, the CDR3 reads TGTGCCAGCAGCCCCCAGGAGCAGGGGGAGGCCCAGCATTTT. The chain couples TRBV5-4 to TRBJ1-5; 7 nucleotides line up with TRBD1. Germline CDR1 SGHNT, CDR2 YYREEE (reference sequence). The CDR3 spans 14 residues. V gave up 4 bases and J gave up 11 bases; unmatched junction bases: 12.

This clone showed up just a few times. This chain joins TRBV9 and TRBJ2-7; TRBD2 matches 11 bases. Germline trimming cut 4 bases from V and 4 bases from J; bases unmatched to any gene: 4. CDR3 length: 14 amino acids. Germline loops: CDR1 SGDLS, CDR2 YYNGEE. The CDR3 protein is CASSSGTSGYEQYF. The CDR3 coding sequence is TGTGCCAGCAGCTCCGGGACTAGCGGATACGAGCAGTACTTC.

The chain employs TRBV9 and TRBJ2-1; TRBD2 matches at 15 bases. CDR3 length equals 15 residues. The germline gives CDR1 SGDLS, CDR2 YYNGEE. J gave up 9 bases and V 3 bases, and 4 bases lay outside the gene matches. CDR3 amino acids: CASSGTSGRAVEQFF. The CDR3 coding sequence is TGTGCCAGCAGCGGGACTAGCGGGAGGGCCGTTGAGCAGTTCTTC. Using reference TRBV9 and TRBJ2-1 for the parts outside the CDR3, the full variable domain is DSGVTQTPKHLITATGQRVTLRCSPRSGDLSVYWYQQSLDQGLQFLIQYYNGEERAKGNILERFSAQQFPDLHSELNLSSLELGDSALYFCASSGTSGRAVEQFFGPGTRLTVL.

This clone has only a few counts. The chain uses TRBV7-9 and TRBJ2-1, with D possibly being TRBD2 (6 bases). V shed 5 bases and J shed 9 bases, with 11 bases lying between them. This CDR3 is built from 12 residues. Germline values: CDR1 SEHNR, CDR2 FQNEAQ (reference sequence). The CDR3 bases are TGTGCCAGCAGCCTCTCGCGGGGTGAGCAGTTCTTC. This gives the protein CASSLSRGEQFF.

This clone came up a few times. The chain has TRBV18 and TRBJ2-1; TRBD2 agrees at 15 bases. Germline V gene data show CDR1 as KGHSH and CDR2 as LQKENI. Germline trimming cut 2 bases from V and 7 bases from J; bases unmatched to any gene: 6. This CDR3 region has 17 residues. CDR3: CASSPRTSGRGLNEQFF. CDR3 nucleotides: TGTGCCAGCTCACCAAGGACTAGCGGGAGGGGGTTGAATGAGCAGTTCTTC.

Points on this clone: The sample has other DNA sequences that encode this CDR3 too. This rearrangement joins TRBV30 to TRBJ1-5, with D tentatively TRBD1 (5 bases). Germline V CDR1 and CDR2: GTSNPN, SVGIG (reference sequence). Trimming took 3 bases from V and 5 from J, leaving 11 bases between them. The CDR3 extends over 13 amino acids. DNA of the CDR3: TGTGCCTGGAGCGCCCGGGGGGATCAGCCCCAGCATTTT. Protein: CAWSARGDQPQHF.

The V and J genes are TRBV2 and TRBJ1-3; possible D gene TRBD1, 6 bases. The germline CDR1 and CDR2 sequences are SNHLY and FYNNEI. This CDR3 is 15 amino acids long. V was trimmed by 6 bases and J by 0 bases, leaving 12 bases between them. CDR3 nucleotide sequence: TGTGCCAGCAGACAATTGACAGGCTCTGGAAACACCATATATTTT. Its translation is CASRQLTGSGNTIYF.

The V gene is TRBV7-2, the J gene TRBJ2-1; TRBD1 might be the D (6 bases). This CDR3 region has 15 residues. V lost 5 bases, J lost 8 bases, and 19 bases lay in between. The germline V gene has CDR1 SGHTA and CDR2 FQGNSA. Here the CDR3 reads CASSPGQSGVDEQFF. CDR3 nucleotides: TGTGCCAGCAGCCCCGGACAGTCAGGGGTCGATGAGCAGTTCTTC.

This chain uses TRBV27 with TRBJ2-7; TRBD2 agrees at 12 bases. CDR1 MNHEY and CDR2 SMNVEV come from the germline V gene (reference sequence). V lost 0 bases and J lost 7; bases outside the gene matches: 7. The CDR3 is made up of 16 amino acids. CDR3 sequence reads: CASSLSPGLAGGEQYF. The CDR3 nucleotides read TGTGCCAGCAGTTTATCCCCTGGGCTAGCGGGAGGGGAGCAGTACTTC.

The chain uses TRBV19 and TRBJ2-1; 10 bases fit TRBD2. The CDR3 sequence is 17 residues long. The ends lost 4 bases at V and 0 bases at J; junction bases unmatched: 6. The germline gives CDR1 LNHDA, CDR2 SQIVND (reference sequence). The CDR3 coding sequence is TGTGCCAGTAGTAGAATAGCGGGAGGTAGCTCCTACAATGAGCAGTTCTTC. Its translation: CASSRIAGGSSYNEQFF.

The sample holds a few counts of this clone. The chain's CDR3 is CASSLDRGNTEAFF. CDR3 DNA: TGTGCCAGCAGCTTGGACAGGGGGAACACTGAAGCTTTCTTT. This chain links TRBV13 with TRBJ1-1, with TRBD1 matching 9 bases. V lost 3 bases, J lost 1 base, and 0 bases stayed unmatched. The CDR3 is made up of 14 amino acids. Germline V CDR1 and CDR2: PRHDT, FYEKMQ (reference sequence).

This clone was seen many times. The chain joins TRBV5-1 to TRBJ2-7; TRBD1 aligns across 11 bases. The ends lost 4 bases at V and 5 bases at J; junction bases unmatched: 8. Per the germline V gene, CDR1 is SGHRS and CDR2 is YFSETQ. This CDR3 has 15 amino acids. The CDR3 region has the DNA TGCGCCAGCAGCACGGGACAGGGGGGACTCCACGAGCAGTACTTC. It is translated as CASSTGQGGLHEQYF. The full variable domain, in which reference TRBV5-1 and TRBJ2-7 provide the parts outside the CDR3, is KAGVTQTPRYLIKTRGQQVTLSCSPISGHRSVSWYQQTPGQGLQFLFEYFSETQRNKGNFPGRFSGRQFSNSRSEMNVSTLELGDSALYLCASSTGQGGLHEQYFGPGTRLTVT.

This rearrangement joins TRBV28 to TRBJ2-2; TRBD1 agrees at 7 bases. Germline V gene data show CDR1 as MDHEN and CDR2 as SYDVKM. The CDR3 loop spans 15 amino acids. With V trimmed by 5 bases and J by 5 bases, 8 bases remained unmatched. The CDR3 reads CASSTRQGTTGELFF. The CDR3 DNA is TGTGCCAGCAGTACCCGACAGGGTACAACCGGGGAGCTGTTTTTT.

V is TRBV7-8 and J is TRBJ2-3; 7 bases fit TRBD1. V was clipped by 1 base and J by 11 bases; unmatched bases: 9. The CDR3 sequence is 14 residues long. Germline V gene lookup returns CDR1 SGHVS and CDR2 FQNEAQ. The CDR3 coding sequence is TGTGCCAGCAGCTTAGAGTGGGACAGATCAATGCAGTATTTT. Protein: CASSLEWDRSMQYF.

This clone showed up just a few times. This chain links TRBV30 with TRBJ2-2; TRBD1 aligns across 8 bases. J gave up 3 bases and V 4 bases, and 7 bases lay outside the gene matches. CDR3 length: 15 residues. Germline assignment: CDR1 GTSNPN and CDR2 SVGIG (reference sequence). The CDR3 DNA reads as TGTGCCTGGAAAGAACAGGGGGTGCACACCGGGGAGCTGTTTTTT. Encoded protein: CAWKEQGVHTGELFF. The whole variable domain, remainder taken from reference TRBV30 and TRBJ2-2, is SQTIHQWPATLVQPVGSPLSLECTVEGTSNPNLYWYRQAAGRGLQLLFYSVGIGQISSEVPQNLSASRPQDRQFILSSKKLLLSDSGFYLCAWKEQGVHTGELFFGEGSRLTVL.

Comment on this clone: A much larger clone sits a single nucleotide away, making a read error possible. The V gene is TRBV4-2, the J gene TRBJ1-1, with a tentative D call TRBD1 (5 bases). Germline CDR1 is LGHNA and CDR2 is YNFKEQ. This CDR3 is built from 13 residues. Trimming shortened V by 5 bases and J by 1 base, and 8 bases separated the two germline ends. CDR3 in amino acids: CASSLTGNTEAFF. CDR3 bases: TGTGCCAGCAGCTTAACAGGGAACACTGAAGCTTTCTTT.

The table lists this clone with a few counts. This CDR3 is also generated by other DNA sequences in the sample. This chain links TRBV28 with TRBJ2-5; 8 bases line up with TRBD2. There are 15 residues in the CDR3. The germline V gene has CDR1 MDHEN and CDR2 SYDVKM. The ends lost 2 bases at V and 1 base at J; junction bases unmatched: 3. The CDR3 here is CASSLIGRAQETQYF. The CDR3 region has the DNA TGTGCCAGCAGTTTAATCGGGAGGGCCCAAGAGACCCAGTACTTC.

This clone was seen a few times. V and J are TRBV5-1 and TRBJ1-2; TRBD1 agrees at 7 bases. Germline values: CDR1 SGHRS, CDR2 YFSETQ. The CDR3 length is 16 residues. V shed 0 bases, J shed 6 bases, and the junction held 11 bases outside the gene matches. DNA for the CDR3: TGCGCCAGCAGCTTGGCAAATGCCCCGACAGGGAATGGCTACACCTTC. Amino acids: CASSLANAPTGNGYTF.

This chain links TRBV28 with TRBJ1-2; TRBD1 agrees at 10 bases. Germline V CDR1 and CDR2: MDHEN, SYDVKM. The CDR3 runs 14 residues. V shed 4 bases, J shed 2 bases, and the junction held 1 base outside the gene matches. The CDR3 nucleotides read TGTGCCAGCAGTTGGACAGGGGGGAACTATGGCTACACCTTC. Protein: CASSWTGGNYGYTF.

The rearrangement joins TRBV18 to TRBJ2-1, with D unresolved. The CDR3 length is 12 residues. V was shortened by 3 bases and J by 3 bases, with 3 bases between the two germline ends. CDR1 and CDR2 (germline): KGHSH, LQKENI. This chain's CDR3 is CASSPNYNEQFF. CDR3 DNA: TGTGCCAGCTCACCTAACTACAATGAGCAGTTCTTC. Full variable domain (remainder filled in from reference TRBV18 and TRBJ2-1): NAGVMQNPRHLVRRRGQEARLRCSPMKGHSHVYWYRQLPEEGLKFMVYLQKENIIDESGMPKERFSAEFPKEGPSILRIQQVVRGDSAAYFCASSPNYNEQFFGPGTRLTVL.

This clone has a handful of counts. This chain joins TRBV11-3 and TRBJ2-1; 8 bases map to TRBD2. Trimming took 5 bases from V and 9 from J; bases not matched to a gene: 9. This CDR3 contains 14 residues. CDR1 and CDR2 from the germline V gene are SGHNT and YENEEA. The CDR3 loop is CASSPGGAFSEQFF. The CDR3 DNA follows: TGTGCCAGCAGCCCCGGGGGGGCGTTTAGTGAGCAGTTCTTC. Based on the CDR3 plus reference TRBV11-3 and TRBJ2-1, the full variable domain is EAGVVQSPRYKIIEKKQPVAFWCNPISGHNTLYWYLQNLGQGPELLIRYENEEAVDDSQLPKDRFSAERLKGVDSTLKIQPAELGDSAVYLCASSPGGAFSEQFFGPGTRLTVL.

The V and J genes are TRBV5-4 and TRBJ2-7; a possible D gene is TRBD2 (6 bases). Germline V gives CDR1 SGHNT, CDR2 YYREEE (reference sequence). V lost 4 bases and J 3 bases, leaving 17 bases between the germline ends. This CDR3 comprises 15 residues. The CDR3 region is CASSPDGTPGYEQYF. The CDR3 region has the DNA TGTGCCAGCAGCCCGGACGGGACTCCCGGCTACGAGCAGTACTTC. Full variable domain (outside the CDR3, taken from reference TRBV5-4 and TRBJ2-7): ETGVTQSPTHLIKTRGQQVTLRCSSQSGHNTVSWYQQALGQGPQFIFQYYREEENGRGNFPPRFSGLQFPNYSSELNVNALELDDSALYLCASSPDGTPGYEQYFGPGTRLTVT.

The J gene is TRBJ1-1, the V gene TRBV7-8; D perhaps matches TRBD1 (6 bases). The V end was cut by 3 bases, the J end by 9 bases, with 17 bases between. CDR3 length: 14 amino acids. CDR1 and CDR2 from the germline V gene are SGHVS and FQNEAQ. The CDR3 nucleotides are TGTGCCAGCAGCTTTGACAGGTCCTTCTTAAAAGCTTTCTTT. Protein sequence: CASSFDRSFLKAFF.

CDR3 sequence reads: CASSSRLAGGVNEQFF. As DNA, the CDR3 is TGTGCCAGCAGCTCCCGACTAGCGGGAGGAGTAAATGAGCAGTTCTTC. V is TRBV7-2 and J is TRBJ2-1, with 13 bases aligning to TRBD2. CDR1 is SGHTA and CDR2 is FQGNSA in the germline V gene. The CDR3 is 16 residues long. Trimming took 4 bases from V and 7 from J; bases not matched to a gene: 7.

This clone was seen only a few times. This chain connects TRBV9 to TRBJ2-1; 8 positions agree with TRBD2. J gave up 10 bases and V 5 bases, and 5 bases lay outside the gene matches. In germline, CDR1 is SGDLS, CDR2 YYNGEE. The CDR3 consists of 12 residues. As DNA, the CDR3 is TGTGCCAGCAGGGGGGTAGCGGGGGAGCAGTTCTTC. Translating gives CASRGVAGEQFF.

Here the CDR3 DNA reads TGTGCCAGCAGCTTAGGATTCACTAGCGGGAGAATGGATGAGCAGTTCTTC. Translated, it gives CASSLGFTSGRMDEQFF. The V gene is TRBV11-1, the J gene TRBJ2-1, with 11 bases identical to TRBD2. V shed 1 base, J shed 8 bases, and the junction held 10 bases outside the gene matches. This CDR3 comprises 17 residues. CDR1 is SGHAT, CDR2 FQDESV, per germline (reference sequence).

The rearrangement uses TRBV27 and TRBJ1-2, with 7 bases that match TRBD1. Trimming took 1 base from V and 8 from J; bases not matched to a gene: 10. Per the germline V gene, CDR1 is MNHEY and CDR2 is SMNVEV (reference sequence). The CDR3 is 15 residues long. The CDR3 coding sequence is TGTGCCAGCAGTTTATTGGAACAGGGGACGAGCGGCTACACCTTC. Amino acid sequence: CASSLLEQGTSGYTF.

The chain employs TRBV6-5 and TRBJ2-7; 9 bases are a match to TRBD2. In germline, CDR1 is MNHEY, CDR2 SVGAGI. The CDR3 is 15 residues long. V trimming: 0 bases; J trimming: 5 bases; junction bases outside the gene matches: 5. The CDR3 nucleotides read TGTGCCAGCAGTTACTCAGCGGGAGGCCAGGACGAGCAGTACTTC. As protein: CASSYSAGGQDEQYF.

This clone was detected many times. The rearrangement links TRBV7-9 to TRBJ1-2, with 8 bases fitting TRBD1. The CDR3 has 13 residues. The V segment lost 7 bases and the J segment 5 bases; nucleotides outside the gene matches: 6. Germline V lookup: CDR1 SEHNR, CDR2 FQNEAQ (reference sequence). CDR3 loop: CASTGTGPYGYTF. DNA for the CDR3: TGTGCCAGCACCGGGACAGGACCTTATGGCTACACCTTC.

The chain links TRBV10-3 to TRBJ2-7, with 9 positions matching TRBD2. The junction had 10 bases not matched to a gene; V was cut back by 10 bases and J by 3 bases. CDR1 and CDR2 from the germline V gene are ENHRY and SYGVKD. The CDR3 is made up of 14 amino acids. CDR3 DNA sequence: TGTGCCAGCAGCCCGGGACTAGCTAACTACGAGCAGTACTTC. Protein: CASSPGLANYEQYF.